This T cell receptor (beta chain) comes out of a study of shared clonotypes between healthy human individuals. Findings and limits, study-wide: Rarefaction indicated that sorted-subset sequencing remained incomplete although depth was large.

Assay: immunoSEQ multiplex PCR; the TCRdb copy retains only in-frame clones and omits some. The sample consists of hundreds of thousands of clones, about 80% of them appearing once. Concerning this clone: Its antigen remains unknown.

Germline trimming cut 7 bases from V and 4 bases from J; bases unmatched to any gene: 12. Germline-derived CDR1 and CDR2 are MNHNS and SASEGT. The CDR3 is 15 residues long. This TCR derives from a woman aged 30 to 39 in good health. Sequencing was performed on memory CD4+ T cells sorted from blood. Subset of the sample: CD45RA-negative fraction. This chain joins TRBV6-1 and TRBJ1-1; 7 positions match TRBD1. CDR3 in amino acids: CASKRQGTGFTEAFF. The DNA for the CDR3 is TGTGCCAGCAAAAGACAGGGAACCGGGTTCACTGAAGCTTTCTTT.